The 3 T cell receptor beta chains below come from one sample, sequenced in a study of blood T cell repertoires in COVID-19. Only in-frame clones appear in the TCRdb table, and some are missing; sequencing was by immunoSEQ multiplex PCR. The profile shows about 21,000 clones, roughly four fifths of them singletons. The sequenced sample consisted of peripheral blood. The receptor source for this set is a human donor in a cohort sampled during active COVID-19.

The chain links TRBV7-3 to TRBJ2-1, with TRBD1 matching 7 bases. This CDR3 contains 19 residues. Per germline, CDR1 SGHTA and CDR2 FQGTGA. With V trimmed by 6 bases and J by 0 bases, 17 bases remained unmatched. In nucleotides, the CDR3 is TGTGCCAGCAGATCTGTTCGGGACAGATTCCCGAGCTCCTACAATGAGCAGTTCTTC. Translation gives CASRSVRDRFPSSYNEQFF.

CDR3 in amino acids: CASSRGLSNQPQHF. CDR3 nucleotides: TGTGCCAGCAGCCGTGGCTTAAGCAATCAGCCCCAGCATTTT. This chain joins TRBV3-1 (or the pseudogene TRBV3-2) and TRBJ1-5; D is unclear. V was clipped by 4 bases and J by 1 base, with 8 bases between them. The germline CDR1 and CDR2 sequences are LGHDT and YNNKEL (reference sequence). The CDR3 totals 14 residues.

This chain joins TRBV6-1 and TRBJ2-7; 7 bases line up with TRBD2. This CDR3 has 17 amino acids. J gave up 0 bases and V 0 bases, and 8 bases lay outside the gene matches. The V gene's germline CDR1 is MNHNS and CDR2 SASEGT. Here the CDR3 reads CASSEAGRGRSSYEQYF. CDR3 in DNA: TGTGCCAGCAGTGAAGCGGGGAGGGGTCGTAGCTCCTACGAGCAGTACTTC.